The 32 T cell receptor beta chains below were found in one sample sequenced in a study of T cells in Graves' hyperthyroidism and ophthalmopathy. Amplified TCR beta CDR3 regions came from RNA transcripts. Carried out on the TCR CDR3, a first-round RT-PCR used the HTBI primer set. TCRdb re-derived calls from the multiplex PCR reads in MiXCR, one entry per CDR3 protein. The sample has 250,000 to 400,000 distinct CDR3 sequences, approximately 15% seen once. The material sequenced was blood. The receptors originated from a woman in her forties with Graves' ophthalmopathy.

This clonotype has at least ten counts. CDR3 DNA sequence: TGTGCCAGCAGCCAAAGGACAGGGGAGGATGAGCAGTTCTTC. Protein sequence: CASSQRTGEDEQFF. This chain uses TRBV6-1 with TRBJ2-1, with 9 nucleotides matching TRBD1. Unmatched junction bases numbered 8, after V lost 6 bases and J lost 8 bases. The CDR3 is 14 amino acids. Per germline, CDR1 MNHNS and CDR2 SASEGT.

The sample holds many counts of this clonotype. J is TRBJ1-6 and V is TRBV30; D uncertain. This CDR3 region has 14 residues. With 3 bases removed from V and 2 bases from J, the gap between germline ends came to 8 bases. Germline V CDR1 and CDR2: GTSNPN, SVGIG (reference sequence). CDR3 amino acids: CAWSDIPYNSPLHF. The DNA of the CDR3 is TGTGCCTGGAGCGACATTCCCTATAATTCACCCCTCCACTTT. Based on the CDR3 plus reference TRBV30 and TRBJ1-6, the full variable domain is SQTIHQWPATLVQPVGSPLSLECTVEGTSNPNLYWYRQAAGRGLQLLFYSVGIGQISSEVPQNLSASRPQDRQFILSSKKLLLSDSGFYLCAWSDIPYNSPLHFGNGTRLTVT.

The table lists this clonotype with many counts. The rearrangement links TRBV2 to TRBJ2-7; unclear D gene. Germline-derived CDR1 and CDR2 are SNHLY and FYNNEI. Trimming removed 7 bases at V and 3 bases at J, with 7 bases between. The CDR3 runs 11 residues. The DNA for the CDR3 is TGTGCCAGCAATTCCAACTACGAGCAGTACTTC. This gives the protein CASNSNYEQYF.

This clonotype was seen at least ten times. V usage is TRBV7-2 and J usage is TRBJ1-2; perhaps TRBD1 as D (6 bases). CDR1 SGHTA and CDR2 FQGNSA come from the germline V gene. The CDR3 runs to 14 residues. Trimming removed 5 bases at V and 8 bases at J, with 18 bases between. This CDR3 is CASSTIRGLQGYTF. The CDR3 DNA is TGTGCCAGCAGCACGATCAGGGGCCTTCAGGGCTACACCTTC.

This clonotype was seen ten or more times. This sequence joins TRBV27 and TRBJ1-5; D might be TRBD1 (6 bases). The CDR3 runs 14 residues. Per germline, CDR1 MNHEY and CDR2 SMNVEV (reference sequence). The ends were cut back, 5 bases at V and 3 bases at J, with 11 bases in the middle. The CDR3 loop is CASSPRTANQPQHF. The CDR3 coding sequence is TGTGCCAGCAGTCCGAGGACAGCCAATCAGCCCCAGCATTTT.

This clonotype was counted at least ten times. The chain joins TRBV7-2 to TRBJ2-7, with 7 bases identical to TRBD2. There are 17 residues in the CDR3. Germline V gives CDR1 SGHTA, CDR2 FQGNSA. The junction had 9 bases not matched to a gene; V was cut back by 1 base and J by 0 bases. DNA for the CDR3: TGTGCCAGCAGCTTAGGCTGGCTCCGGGACTACTCCTACGAGCAGTACTTC. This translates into CASSLGWLRDYSYEQYF.

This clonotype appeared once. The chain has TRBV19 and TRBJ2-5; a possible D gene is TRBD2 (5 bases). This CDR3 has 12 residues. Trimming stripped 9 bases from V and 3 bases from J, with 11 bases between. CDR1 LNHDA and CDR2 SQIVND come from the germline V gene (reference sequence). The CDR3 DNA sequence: TGTGCCAGGCCTAGCCGGAAAGAGACCCAGTACTTC. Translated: CARPSRKETQYF. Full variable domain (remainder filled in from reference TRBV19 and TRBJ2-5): DGGITQSPKYLFRKEGQNVTLSCEQNLNHDAMYWYRQDPGQGLRLIYYSQIVNDFQKGDIAEGYSVSREKKESFPLTVTSAQKNPTAFYLCARPSRKETQYFGPGTRLLVL.

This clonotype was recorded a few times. For the CDR3, the DNA is TGCGCCAGCAGTTACGCCGGAACCTACGAGCAGTACTTC. Translated, it gives CASSYAGTYEQYF. V is TRBV5-1 and J is TRBJ2-7; D is unresolved. The CDR3 is 13 residues long. Between the trimmed V and J ends, which lost 5 bases and 2 bases, there was a span of 11 bases. Germline CDR1 SGHRS, CDR2 YFSETQ.

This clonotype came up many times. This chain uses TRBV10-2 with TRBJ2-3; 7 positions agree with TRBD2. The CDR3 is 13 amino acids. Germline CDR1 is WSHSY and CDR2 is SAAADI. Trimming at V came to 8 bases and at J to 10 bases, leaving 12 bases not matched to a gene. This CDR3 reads CASLPAGQGSQYF. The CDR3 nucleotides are TGCGCCAGCTTACCAGCGGGGCAGGGATCGCAGTATTTT.

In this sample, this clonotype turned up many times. The CDR3 sequence is CSARDRHGDRDGYTF. CDR3 sequence (DNA): TGCAGTGCTAGAGATAGGCATGGGGACAGGGACGGCTACACCTTC. The chain combines TRBV20-1 with TRBJ1-2; 9 positions agree with TRBD1. Germline trimming cut 0 bases from V and 8 bases from J; bases unmatched to any gene: 10. The CDR3 length is 15 residues. The germline gives CDR1 DFQATT, CDR2 SNEGSKA (reference sequence).

CDR3 DNA: TGTGCCAGTAGTATAGGGACAGGCCCCAGCGAAGCTTTCTTT. It codes for CASSIGTGPSEAFF. The J gene is TRBJ1-1, the V gene TRBV19, with 7 bases aligning to TRBD1. The germline CDR1 and CDR2 sequences are LNHDA and SQIVND (reference sequence). This CDR3 is 14 amino acids long. V was clipped by 1 base and J by 8 bases; unmatched bases: 7.

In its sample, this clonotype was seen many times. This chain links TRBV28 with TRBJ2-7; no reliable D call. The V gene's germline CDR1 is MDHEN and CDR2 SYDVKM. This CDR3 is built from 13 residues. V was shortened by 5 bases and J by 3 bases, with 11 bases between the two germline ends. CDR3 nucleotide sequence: TGTGCCAGCAGTCCGCGCGCGTTCTACGAGCAGTACTTC. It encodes CASSPRAFYEQYF.

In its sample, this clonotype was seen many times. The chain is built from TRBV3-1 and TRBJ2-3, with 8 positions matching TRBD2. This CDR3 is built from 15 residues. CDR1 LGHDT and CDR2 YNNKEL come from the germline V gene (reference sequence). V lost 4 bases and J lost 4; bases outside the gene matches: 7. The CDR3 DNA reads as TGTGCCAGCAGCCCCGAGCGGGGGAGCCCAGATACGCAGTATTTT. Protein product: CASSPERGSPDTQYF.

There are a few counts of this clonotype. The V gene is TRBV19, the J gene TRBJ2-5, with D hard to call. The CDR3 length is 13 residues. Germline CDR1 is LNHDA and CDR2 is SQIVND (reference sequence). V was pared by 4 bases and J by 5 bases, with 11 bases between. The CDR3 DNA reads TGTGCCAGTAGTACCCTCCCAAAGGAGACCCAGTACTTC. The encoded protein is CASSTLPKETQYF.

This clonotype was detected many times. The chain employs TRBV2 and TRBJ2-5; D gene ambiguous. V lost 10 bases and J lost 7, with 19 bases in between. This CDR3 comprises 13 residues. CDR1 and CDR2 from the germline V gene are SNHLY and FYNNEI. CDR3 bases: TGTGCCACCCGGACGGAACCTATGGGGACCCAGTACTTC. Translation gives CATRTEPMGTQYF.

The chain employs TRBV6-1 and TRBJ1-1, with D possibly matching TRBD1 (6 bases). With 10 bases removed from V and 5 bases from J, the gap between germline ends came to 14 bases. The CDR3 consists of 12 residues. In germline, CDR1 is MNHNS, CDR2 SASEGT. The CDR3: CATQGGWTEAFF. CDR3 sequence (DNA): TGTGCCACCCAAGGGGGGTGGACTGAAGCTTTCTTT.

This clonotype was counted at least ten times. Written as DNA, the CDR3 is TGTGCCAGCAGAATCACAGGGAGCAATCAGCCCCAGCATTTT. Amino acid sequence: CASRITGSNQPQHF. This sequence joins TRBV28 and TRBJ1-5; a possible D gene is TRBD1 (6 bases). This CDR3 comprises 14 residues. The germline CDR1 and CDR2 sequences are MDHEN and SYDVKM. The V end was cut by 6 bases, the J end by 1 base, with 10 bases between.

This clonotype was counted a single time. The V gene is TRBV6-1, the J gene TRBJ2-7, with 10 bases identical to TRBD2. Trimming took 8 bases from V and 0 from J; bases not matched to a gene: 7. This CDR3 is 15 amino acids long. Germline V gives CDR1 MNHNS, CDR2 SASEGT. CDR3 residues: CASGGASGSSYEQYF. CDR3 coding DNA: TGTGCCAGCGGGGGGGCTAGCGGGAGCTCCTACGAGCAGTACTTC.

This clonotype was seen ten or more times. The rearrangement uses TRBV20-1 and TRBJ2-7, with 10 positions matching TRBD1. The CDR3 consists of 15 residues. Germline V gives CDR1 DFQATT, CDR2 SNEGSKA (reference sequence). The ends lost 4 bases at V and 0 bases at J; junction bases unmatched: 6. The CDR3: CSAIPGTGASYEQYF. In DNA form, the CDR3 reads TGCAGTGCTATACCCGGGACAGGGGCCTCCTACGAGCAGTACTTC.

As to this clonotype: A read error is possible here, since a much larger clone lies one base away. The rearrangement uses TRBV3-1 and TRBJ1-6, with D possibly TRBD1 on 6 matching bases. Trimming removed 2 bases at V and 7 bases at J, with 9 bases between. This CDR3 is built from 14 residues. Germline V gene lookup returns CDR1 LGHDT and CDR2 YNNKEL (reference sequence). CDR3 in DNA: TGTGCCAGCAGCCAAAAACAGGGAAATTCACCCCTCCACTTT. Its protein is CASSQKQGNSPLHF.

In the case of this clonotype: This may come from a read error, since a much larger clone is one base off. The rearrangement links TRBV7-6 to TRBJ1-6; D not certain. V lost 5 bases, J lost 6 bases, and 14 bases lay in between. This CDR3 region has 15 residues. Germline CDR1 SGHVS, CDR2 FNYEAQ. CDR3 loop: CASSQSSQSNSPLHF. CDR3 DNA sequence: TGTGCCAGCAGCCAATCTTCCCAGAGTAATTCACCCCTCCACTTT.

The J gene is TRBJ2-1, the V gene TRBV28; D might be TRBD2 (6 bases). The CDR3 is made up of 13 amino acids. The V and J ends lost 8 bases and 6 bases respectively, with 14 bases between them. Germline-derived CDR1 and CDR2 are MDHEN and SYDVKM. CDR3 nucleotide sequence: TGTGCCAGCTCCGTGGACGGGAGCAATGAGCAGTTCTTC. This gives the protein CASSVDGSNEQFF.

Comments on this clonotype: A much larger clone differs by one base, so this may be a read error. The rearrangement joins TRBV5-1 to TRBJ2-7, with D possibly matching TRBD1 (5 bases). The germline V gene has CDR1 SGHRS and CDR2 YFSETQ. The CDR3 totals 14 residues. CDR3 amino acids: CTSSRGALTGEQYF. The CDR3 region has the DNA TGCACCAGCAGCCGTGGGGCTTTAACAGGAGAGCAGTACTTC.

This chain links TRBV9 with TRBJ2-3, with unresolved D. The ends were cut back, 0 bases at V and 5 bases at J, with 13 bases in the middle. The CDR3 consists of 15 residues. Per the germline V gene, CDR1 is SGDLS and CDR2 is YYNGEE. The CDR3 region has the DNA TGTGCCAGCAGCGTAGTTGCGGATTGGAGAGATACGCAGTATTTT. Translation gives CASSVVADWRDTQYF.

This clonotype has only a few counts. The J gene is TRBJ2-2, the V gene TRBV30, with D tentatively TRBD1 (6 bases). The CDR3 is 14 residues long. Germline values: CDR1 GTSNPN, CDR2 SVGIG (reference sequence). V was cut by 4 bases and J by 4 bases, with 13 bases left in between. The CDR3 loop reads CAWNQGTTTGELFF. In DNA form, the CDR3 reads TGTGCCTGGAACCAGGGGACAACCACCGGGGAGCTGTTTTTT.

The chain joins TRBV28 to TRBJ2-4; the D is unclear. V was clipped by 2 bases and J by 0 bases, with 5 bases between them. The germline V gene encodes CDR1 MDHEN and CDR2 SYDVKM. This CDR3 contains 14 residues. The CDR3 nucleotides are TGTGCCAGCAGTTTAGTTGGAGCCAAAAACATTCAGTACTTC. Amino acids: CASSLVGAKNIQYF.

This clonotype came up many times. The CDR3 nucleotides read TGTGCCAGCAGTTTTCTGGGCCGACCCGACGACTATGGCTACACCTTC. This gives the protein CASSFLGRPDDYGYTF. V usage is TRBV28 and J usage is TRBJ1-2; D is uncertain. From germline, CDR1 is MDHEN and CDR2 SYDVKM. The V end was cut by 3 bases, the J end by 3 bases, with 17 bases between. The CDR3 is made up of 16 amino acids.

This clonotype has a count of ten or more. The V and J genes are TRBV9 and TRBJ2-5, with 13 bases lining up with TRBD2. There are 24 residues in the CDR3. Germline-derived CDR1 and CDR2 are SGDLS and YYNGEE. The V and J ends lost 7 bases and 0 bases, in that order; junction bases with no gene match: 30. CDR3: CASSRPTGTSGTQGQGRYQETQYF. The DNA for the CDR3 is TGTGCCAGCTCCAGACCAACCGGGACTAGCGGGACGCAAGGTCAGGGGAGGTACCAAGAGACCCAGTACTTC. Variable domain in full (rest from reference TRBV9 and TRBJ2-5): DSGVTQTPKHLITATGQRVTLRCSPRSGDLSVYWYQQSLDQGLQFLIQYYNGEERAKGNILERFSAQQFPDLHSELNLSSLELGDSALYFCASSRPTGTSGTQGQGRYQETQYFGPGTRLLVL.

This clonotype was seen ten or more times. The CDR3 DNA sequence: TGTGCCAGCAGTCGGGACAGGGGGTTGGGTTACGAGCAGTACTTC. Protein sequence: CASSRDRGLGYEQYF. The rearrangement uses TRBV7-8 and TRBJ2-7; 11 nucleotides align to TRBD1. In germline, CDR1 is SGHVS, CDR2 FQNEAQ. The CDR3 is 15 amino acids. V gave up 6 bases and J gave up 4 bases; unmatched junction bases: 8.

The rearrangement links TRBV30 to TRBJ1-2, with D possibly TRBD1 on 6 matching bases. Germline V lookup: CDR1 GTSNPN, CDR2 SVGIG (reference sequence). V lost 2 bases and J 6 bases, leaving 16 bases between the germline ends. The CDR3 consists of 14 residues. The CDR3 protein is CAWSRTQGSDGYTF. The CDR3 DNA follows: TGTGCCTGGAGTAGAACACAGGGTTCGGATGGCTACACCTTC.

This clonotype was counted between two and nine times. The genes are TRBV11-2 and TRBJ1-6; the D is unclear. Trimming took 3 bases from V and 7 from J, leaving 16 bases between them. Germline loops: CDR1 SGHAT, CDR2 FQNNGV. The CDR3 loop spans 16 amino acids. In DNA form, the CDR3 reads TGTGCCAGCAGCTTCGGCCGGGAGGTTCGGAATTCACCCCTCCACTTT. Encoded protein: CASSFGREVRNSPLHF.

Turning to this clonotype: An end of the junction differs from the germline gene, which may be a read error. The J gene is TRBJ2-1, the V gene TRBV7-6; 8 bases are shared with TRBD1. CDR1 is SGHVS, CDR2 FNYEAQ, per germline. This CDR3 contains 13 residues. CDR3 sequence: CASSLQGAREQLF. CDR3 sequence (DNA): TGTGCCAGCAGCTTACAGGGGGCAAGGGAGCAGCTCTTC.